This T cell receptor (beta chain) is from a study of T-cell memory formation after mild COVID-19. General study points: Some responding clones appeared in pre-infection memory, suggesting cross-reactive memory joined. From day 15 to 85, contracting clones were balanced between CD4 and CD8, whereas later expanders leaned toward CD4+. Among contracting clones, CD4+ were mainly CM/EM and CD8+ enriched in EMRA.

Via MiXCR, TCRdb re-called the 5' RACE reads, giving one row per CDR3 protein. The data show about 620,000 distinct CDR3 sequences, 18% seen once. Note on this clonotype: What it binds is not known.

The CDR3 is made up of 15 amino acids. Germline CDR1 reads SGHRS; CDR2 reads YFSETQ. With V trimmed by 0 bases and J by 4 bases, 5 bases remained unmatched. The clonotype originates from an adult woman who had mild COVID-19 (a few samples of this study predate the infection). Cell type and time point are not known. The J gene is TRBJ2-7, the V gene TRBV5-1, with 9 bases fitting TRBD1. Sequencing was performed on PBMCs or a T cell subset sorted from them (not recorded which). The CDR3 is CASSLAGTGMYEQYF. The CDR3 DNA sequence: TGCGCCAGCAGCTTGGCCGGGACAGGGATGTACGAGCAGTACTTC.